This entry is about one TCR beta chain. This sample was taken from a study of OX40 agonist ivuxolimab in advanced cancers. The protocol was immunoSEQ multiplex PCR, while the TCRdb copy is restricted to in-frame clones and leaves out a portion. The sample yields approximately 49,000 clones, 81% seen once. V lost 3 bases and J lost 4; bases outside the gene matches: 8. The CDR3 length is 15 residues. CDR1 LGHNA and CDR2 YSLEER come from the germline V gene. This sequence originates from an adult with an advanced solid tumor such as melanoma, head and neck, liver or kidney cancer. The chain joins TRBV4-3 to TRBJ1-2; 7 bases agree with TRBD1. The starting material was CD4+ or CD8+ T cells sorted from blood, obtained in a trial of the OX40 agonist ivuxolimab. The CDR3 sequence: CASSQGTGVGYGYTF. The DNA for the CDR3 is TGCGCCAGCAGCCAGGGTACAGGGGTTGGCTATGGCTACACCTTC.